The T cell receptor (beta chain) under discussion was sequenced for a study of shared clonotypes between healthy human individuals. Study summary: Aged between 18 and 49, the donors were a couple of women and a few men. CD4 naive and memory got three plates each, CD8 naive two, CD8 memory one.

This CDR3 is 18 amino acids long. Germline V lookup: CDR1 MNHEY, CDR2 SMNVEV (reference sequence). After removal of 4 bases from V and 4 bases from J, the junction contained 14 bases not matched to a gene. Every subset's genomic DNA went evenly onto several immunoSEQ plates. Assay used: immunoSEQ multiplex PCR; TCRdb lists only in-frame clones, some missing. Of 1.5 million to 2.5 million clones detected, about 95% appear once; the ten largest clones hold around 1%. Terminally differentiated effector memory CD45RA+ cells were excluded by CCR7 positive selection of CD45RO-negative cells. Sequenced sample: naive CD8+ T cells sorted from blood. The clonotype originates from a man aged 18 to 29 in good health. V and J are TRBV27 and TRBJ1-2, with 11 positions matching TRBD1. The CDR3 reads CASSSIWTGGYGGYGYTF. In DNA, the CDR3 is TGTGCCAGCAGTTCCATTTGGACAGGGGGCTATGGTGGCTATGGCTACACCTTC.